This T cell receptor (beta chain) was documented in a study of molecular identifiers for immune sequencing clone quantification. Study-level findings and limits: Identical TCR molecules can share a barcode, and this sharing could underestimate highly expanded clone sizes. The study found clones above 20 RNA copies held over 99% of effector molecules and under 1% in naive cells.

Naive CD8 T cells underwent sorting with the CD8+CD4-CCR7+CD45RA+ definition. Previously described methods and listed TCR primers were used for bulk TCR libraries. Using its own MiXCR run on the PCR reads, TCRdb lists one record per CDR3 protein. The sample lists some 590,000 distinct CDR3 sequences; about 25% were seen once. Remarks on this clonotype: Its antigen remains unidentified.

This TCR was sampled from a human donor in good health. Some libraries in this study had Jurkat cell RNA spiked in. Sequencing was carried out using naive CD8+ T cells from blood, with Jurkat cell RNA spiked in. The subset denotes: FACS-sorted CD8+CD4-CCR7+CD45RA+ naive T cells.

The CDR3 here is CASSISGRGGHEQFF. CDR3 sequence (DNA): TGTGCCAGTAGTATTTCGGGGCGGGGGGGGCATGAGCAGTTCTTC. V is TRBV19 and J is TRBJ2-1; 9 nucleotides match TRBD2. Trimming cost V 3 bases and J 8 bases; bases outside gene matches: 8. CDR3 length: 15 amino acids. Germline CDR1 and CDR2: LNHDA and SQIVND (reference sequence).